The clone carrying this T cell receptor (beta chain) turned up a few times. Its antigen is still unknown. V lost 6 bases to trimming and J lost 9 bases; unmatched junction nucleotides: 4. Germline CDR1 is MNHEY and CDR2 is SVGAGI. CDR3 size: 12 residues. Unique molecular identifiers were built into the TCRbeta library. One entry per CDR3 protein results from TCRdb running MiXCR on the PCR reads. The sample shows about a million distinct CDR3 sequences, about 29% of them seen only once. This entry belongs to a study of T-cell reconstitution after alpha-beta-depleted transplantation in children. Findings and limits, study-wide: Several hundred expanded graft clones reportedly supplied alpha-beta T cells about two months after transplant. T-cell numbers and diversity, one year after transplant, stemmed largely from T cells that were newly produced.

V and J are TRBV6-5 and TRBJ2-1, with 8 bases fitting TRBD1. Sequences were derived from PBMCs, mostly from graft donor cells, sampled 360 days after TCRalphabeta/CD19-depleted stem cell transplant. This receptor was identified in a boy in the first two years of life who had a stem cell transplant for SCID, so the T cells may come from the graft donor. The chain's CDR3 is CASRTGAAEQFF. CDR3 sequence (DNA): TGTGCCAGCAGGACAGGGGCCGCTGAGCAGTTCTTC.